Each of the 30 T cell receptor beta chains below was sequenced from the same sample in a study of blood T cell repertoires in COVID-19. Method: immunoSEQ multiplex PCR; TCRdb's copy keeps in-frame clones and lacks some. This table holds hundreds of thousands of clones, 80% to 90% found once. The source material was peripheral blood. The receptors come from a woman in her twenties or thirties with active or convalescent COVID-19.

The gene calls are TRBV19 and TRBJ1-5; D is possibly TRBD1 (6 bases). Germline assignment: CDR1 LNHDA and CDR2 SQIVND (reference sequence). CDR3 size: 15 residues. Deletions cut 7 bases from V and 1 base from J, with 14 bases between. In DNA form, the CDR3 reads TGTGCCAGTACTCAGACAGGTAGGAGCAATCAGCCCCAGCATTTT. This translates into CASTQTGRSNQPQHF.

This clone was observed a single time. The CDR3 protein is CASSPGQGTSGARPQHF. CDR3 nucleotides: TGTGCCAGCTCACCCGGACAGGGGACGTCGGGGGCGAGGCCCCAGCATTTT. The chain recombines TRBV18 with TRBJ1-5; 9 nucleotides line up with TRBD1. This CDR3 comprises 17 residues. Germline CDR1 reads KGHSH; CDR2 reads LQKENI. After removal of 3 bases from V and 9 bases from J, the junction contained 15 bases not matched to a gene.

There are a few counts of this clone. CDR3 sequence (DNA): TGTGCCAGCTCACGAAAGACCTCCCAAGCGGGAGGGTCTCTCACCGGGGAGCTGTTTTTT. Its protein product is CASSRKTSQAGGSLTGELFF. This chain joins TRBV18 and TRBJ2-2; 10 bases agree with TRBD2. Losses at the gene ends were 4 bases for V and 4 bases for J; bases not matched to a gene: 18. CDR3 length: 20 residues. Germline V gene lookup returns CDR1 KGHSH and CDR2 LQKENI.

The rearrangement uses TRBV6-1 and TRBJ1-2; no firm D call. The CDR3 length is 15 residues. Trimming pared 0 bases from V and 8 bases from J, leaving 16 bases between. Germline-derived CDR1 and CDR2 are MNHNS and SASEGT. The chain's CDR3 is CASSEASSALIGYTF. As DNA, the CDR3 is TGTGCCAGCAGTGAAGCCTCCTCCGCGCTGATCGGCTACACCTTC.

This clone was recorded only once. The CDR3 DNA reads TGTGCCTGGAGTGTCCAATGGGAGTCCGGTCGGAATGAGCAGTTCTTC. Protein sequence: CAWSVQWESGRNEQFF. The chain combines TRBV30 with TRBJ2-1; D might be TRBD2 (5 bases). CDR1 is GTSNPN, CDR2 SVGIG, per germline (reference sequence). This CDR3 has 16 residues. Trimming pared 0 bases from V and 7 bases from J, leaving 19 bases between.

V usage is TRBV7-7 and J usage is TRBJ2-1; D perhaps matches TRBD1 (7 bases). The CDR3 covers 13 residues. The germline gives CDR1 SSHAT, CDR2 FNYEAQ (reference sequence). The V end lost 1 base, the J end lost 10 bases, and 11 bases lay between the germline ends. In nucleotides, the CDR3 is TGTGCCAGCAGCTTAGATGGAGGGGGCGAGCAGTTCTTC. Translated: CASSLDGGGEQFF.

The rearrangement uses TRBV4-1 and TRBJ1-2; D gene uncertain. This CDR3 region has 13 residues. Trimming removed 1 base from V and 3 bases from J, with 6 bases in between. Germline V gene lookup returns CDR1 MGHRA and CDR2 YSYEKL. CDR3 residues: CASSQAPYYGYTF. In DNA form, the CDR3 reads TGCGCCAGCAGCCAAGCCCCCTACTATGGCTACACCTTC.

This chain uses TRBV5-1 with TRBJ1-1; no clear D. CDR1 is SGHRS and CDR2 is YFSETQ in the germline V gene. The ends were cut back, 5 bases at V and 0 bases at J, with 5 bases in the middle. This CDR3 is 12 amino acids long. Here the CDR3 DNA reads TGCGCCAGCAGGGGAGTGAACACTGAAGCTTTCTTT. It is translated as CASRGVNTEAFF.

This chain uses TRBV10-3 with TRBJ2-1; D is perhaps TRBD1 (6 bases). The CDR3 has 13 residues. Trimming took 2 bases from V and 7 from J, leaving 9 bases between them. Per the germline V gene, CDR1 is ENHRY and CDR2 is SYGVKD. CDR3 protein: CAISENRENEQFF. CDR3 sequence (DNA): TGTGCCATCAGTGAGAACAGGGAAAATGAGCAGTTCTTC.

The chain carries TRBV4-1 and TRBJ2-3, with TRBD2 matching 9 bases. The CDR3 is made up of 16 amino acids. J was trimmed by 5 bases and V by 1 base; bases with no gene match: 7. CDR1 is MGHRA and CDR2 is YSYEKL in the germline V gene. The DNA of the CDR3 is TGCGCCAGCAGCCAAGGGGAGCGGGGGGCCGTAGATACGCAGTATTTT. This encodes CASSQGERGAVDTQYF.

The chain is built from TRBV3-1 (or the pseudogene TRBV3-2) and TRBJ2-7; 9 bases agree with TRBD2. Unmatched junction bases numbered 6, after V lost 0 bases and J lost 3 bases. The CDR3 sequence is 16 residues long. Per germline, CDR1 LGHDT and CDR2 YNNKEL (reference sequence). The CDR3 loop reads CASSQDPRGGRYEQYF. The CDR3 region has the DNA TGTGCCAGCAGCCAAGATCCGCGGGGGGGCCGCTACGAGCAGTACTTC.

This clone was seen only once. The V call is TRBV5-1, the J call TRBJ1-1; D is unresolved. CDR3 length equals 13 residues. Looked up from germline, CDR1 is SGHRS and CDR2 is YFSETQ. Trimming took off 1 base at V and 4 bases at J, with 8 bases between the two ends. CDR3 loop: CASSLYLATEAFF. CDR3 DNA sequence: TGCGCCAGCAGCTTGTACCTGGCCACTGAAGCTTTCTTT.

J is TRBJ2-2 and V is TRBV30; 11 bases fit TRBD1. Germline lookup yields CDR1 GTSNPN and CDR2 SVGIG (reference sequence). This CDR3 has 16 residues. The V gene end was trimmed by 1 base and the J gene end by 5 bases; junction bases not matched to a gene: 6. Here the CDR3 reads CAWSARWDRGTGELFF. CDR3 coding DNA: TGTGCCTGGAGTGCACGTTGGGACAGGGGGACCGGGGAGCTGTTTTTT.

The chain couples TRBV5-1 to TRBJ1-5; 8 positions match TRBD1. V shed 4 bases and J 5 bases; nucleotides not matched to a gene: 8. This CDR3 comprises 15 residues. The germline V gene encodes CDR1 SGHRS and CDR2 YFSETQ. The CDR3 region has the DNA TGCGCCAGCAGCCCCGAAGCAGGGGGCGATCAGCCCCAGCATTTT. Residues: CASSPEAGGDQPQHF.

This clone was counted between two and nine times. In nucleotides, the CDR3 is TGTGCCAGCAGTTCGACAGGGAACTATGGCTACACCTTC. It codes for CASSSTGNYGYTF. This chain connects TRBV12-3 or TRBV12-4 to TRBJ1-2; 7 bases fit TRBD1. This CDR3 has 13 residues. The ends lost 4 bases at V and 2 bases at J; junction bases unmatched: 1.

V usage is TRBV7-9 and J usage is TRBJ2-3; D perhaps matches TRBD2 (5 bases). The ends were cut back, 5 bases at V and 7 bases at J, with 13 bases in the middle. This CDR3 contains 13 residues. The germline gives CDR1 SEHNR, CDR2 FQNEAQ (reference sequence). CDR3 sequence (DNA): TGTGCCAGCAGCCCTAACAGCGGATATACGCAGTATTTT. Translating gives CASSPNSGYTQYF.

The CDR3 bases are TGCGCCAGCAGCACTCTAGCGGGAGGGAACACCGGGGAGCTGTTTTTT. It specifies CASSTLAGGNTGELFF. V and J are TRBV5-1 and TRBJ2-2, with 11 bases aligning to TRBD2. V dropped 4 bases and J dropped 1; count of bases not matched to a gene: 3. CDR1 is SGHRS, CDR2 YFSETQ, per germline. The CDR3 has 16 residues.

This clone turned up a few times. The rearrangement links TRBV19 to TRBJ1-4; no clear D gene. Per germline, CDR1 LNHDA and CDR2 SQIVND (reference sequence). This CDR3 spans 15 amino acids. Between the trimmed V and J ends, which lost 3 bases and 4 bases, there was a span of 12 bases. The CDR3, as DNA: TGTGCCAGTAGTATCGTGGCAGGTATTAATGAAAAACTGTTTTTT. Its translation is CASSIVAGINEKLFF.

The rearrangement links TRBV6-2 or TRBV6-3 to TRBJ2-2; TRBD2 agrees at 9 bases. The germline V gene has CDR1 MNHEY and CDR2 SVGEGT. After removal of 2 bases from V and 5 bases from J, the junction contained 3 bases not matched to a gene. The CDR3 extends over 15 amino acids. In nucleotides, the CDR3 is TGTGCCAGCAGTTACGGCGGGGGGGTAACCGGGGAGCTGTTTTTT. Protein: CASSYGGGVTGELFF.

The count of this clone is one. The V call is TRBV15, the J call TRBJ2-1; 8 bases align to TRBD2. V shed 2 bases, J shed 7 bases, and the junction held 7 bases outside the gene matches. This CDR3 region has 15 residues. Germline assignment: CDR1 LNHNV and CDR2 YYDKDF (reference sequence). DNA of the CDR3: TGTGCCACCAGCAGACCGGGACTAGACACTAATGAGCAGTTCTTC. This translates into CATSRPGLDTNEQFF.

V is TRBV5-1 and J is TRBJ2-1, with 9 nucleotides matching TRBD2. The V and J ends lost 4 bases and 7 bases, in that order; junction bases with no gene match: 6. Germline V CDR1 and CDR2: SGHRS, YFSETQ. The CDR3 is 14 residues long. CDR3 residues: CASSLSGSGNEQFF. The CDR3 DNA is TGCGCCAGCAGCCTTAGCGGGAGCGGGAATGAGCAGTTCTTC.

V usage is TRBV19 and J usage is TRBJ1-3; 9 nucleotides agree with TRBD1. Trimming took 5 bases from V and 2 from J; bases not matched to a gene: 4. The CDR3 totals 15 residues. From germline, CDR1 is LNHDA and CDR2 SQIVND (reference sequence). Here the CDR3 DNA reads TGTGCCAGTAGTGATTGGACAGGGGCTGGAAACACCATATATTTT. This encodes CASSDWTGAGNTIYF. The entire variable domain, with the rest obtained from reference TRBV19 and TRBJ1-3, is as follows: DGGITQSPKYLFRKEGQNVTLSCEQNLNHDAMYWYRQDPGQGLRLIYYSQIVNDFQKGDIAEGYSVSREKKESFPLTVTSAQKNPTAFYLCASSDWTGAGNTIYFGEGSWLTVV.

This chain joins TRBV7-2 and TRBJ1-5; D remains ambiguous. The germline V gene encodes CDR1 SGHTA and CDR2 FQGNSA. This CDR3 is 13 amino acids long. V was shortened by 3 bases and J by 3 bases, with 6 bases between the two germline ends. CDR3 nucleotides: TGTGCCAGCAGCTTCGCTACCAATCAGCCCCAGCATTTT. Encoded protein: CASSFATNQPQHF.

CDR3 DNA sequence: TGCGCCAGCAGCCCGGGATCCAGCTCCTACGAGCAGTACTTC. Encoded protein: CASSPGSSSYEQYF. The rearrangement joins TRBV4-1 to TRBJ2-7, with D perhaps matching TRBD2 (5 bases). This CDR3 region has 14 residues. Trimming removed 4 bases at V and 0 bases at J, with 10 bases between. CDR1 is MGHRA and CDR2 is YSYEKL in the germline V gene.

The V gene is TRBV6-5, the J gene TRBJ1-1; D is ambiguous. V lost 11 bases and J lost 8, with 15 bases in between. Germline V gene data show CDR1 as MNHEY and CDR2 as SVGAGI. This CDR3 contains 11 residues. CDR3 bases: TGTGCCGCCGGGAGTAGGTCAGAAGCTTTCTTT. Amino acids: CAAGSRSEAFF.

The CDR3 DNA is TGTGCCAGCTCACCCGGACAGGGAGCTGGAAACACCATATATTTT. This gives the protein CASSPGQGAGNTIYF. The gene calls are TRBV18 and TRBJ1-3; 8 bases match TRBD1. Trimming cost V 3 bases and J 2 bases; bases outside gene matches: 3. The length of the CDR3 is 15 residues. The germline V gene has CDR1 KGHSH and CDR2 LQKENI. The entire variable domain, with the rest obtained from reference TRBV18 and TRBJ1-3, is as follows: NAGVMQNPRHLVRRRGQEARLRCSPMKGHSHVYWYRQLPEEGLKFMVYLQKENIIDESGMPKERFSAEFPKEGPSILRIQQVVRGDSAAYFCASSPGQGAGNTIYFGEGSWLTVV.

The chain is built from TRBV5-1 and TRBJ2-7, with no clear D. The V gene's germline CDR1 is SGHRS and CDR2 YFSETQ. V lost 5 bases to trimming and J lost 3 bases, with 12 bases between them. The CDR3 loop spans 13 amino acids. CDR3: CASSVRSNYEQYF. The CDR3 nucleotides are TGCGCCAGCAGTGTCAGATCCAACTACGAGCAGTACTTC.

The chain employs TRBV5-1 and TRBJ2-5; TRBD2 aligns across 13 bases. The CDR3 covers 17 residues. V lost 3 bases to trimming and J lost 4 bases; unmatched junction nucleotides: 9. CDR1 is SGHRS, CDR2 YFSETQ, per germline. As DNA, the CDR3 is TGCGCCAGCAGCTGGGGCCGACTAGCGGGGGGCCCAGAGACCCAGTACTTC. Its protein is CASSWGRLAGGPETQYF.

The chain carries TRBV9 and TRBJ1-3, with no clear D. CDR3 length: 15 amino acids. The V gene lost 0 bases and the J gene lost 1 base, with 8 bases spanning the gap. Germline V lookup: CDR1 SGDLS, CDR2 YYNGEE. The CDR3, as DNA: TGTGCCAGCAGCGTAGGACTAGGTTCTGGAAACACCATATATTTT. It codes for CASSVGLGSGNTIYF.

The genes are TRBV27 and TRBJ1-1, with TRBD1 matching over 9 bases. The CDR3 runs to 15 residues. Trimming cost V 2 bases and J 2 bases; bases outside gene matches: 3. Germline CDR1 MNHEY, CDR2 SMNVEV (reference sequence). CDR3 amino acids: CASSLGQGLNTEAFF. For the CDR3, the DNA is TGTGCCAGCAGTTTAGGACAGGGGCTTAACACTGAAGCTTTCTTT.